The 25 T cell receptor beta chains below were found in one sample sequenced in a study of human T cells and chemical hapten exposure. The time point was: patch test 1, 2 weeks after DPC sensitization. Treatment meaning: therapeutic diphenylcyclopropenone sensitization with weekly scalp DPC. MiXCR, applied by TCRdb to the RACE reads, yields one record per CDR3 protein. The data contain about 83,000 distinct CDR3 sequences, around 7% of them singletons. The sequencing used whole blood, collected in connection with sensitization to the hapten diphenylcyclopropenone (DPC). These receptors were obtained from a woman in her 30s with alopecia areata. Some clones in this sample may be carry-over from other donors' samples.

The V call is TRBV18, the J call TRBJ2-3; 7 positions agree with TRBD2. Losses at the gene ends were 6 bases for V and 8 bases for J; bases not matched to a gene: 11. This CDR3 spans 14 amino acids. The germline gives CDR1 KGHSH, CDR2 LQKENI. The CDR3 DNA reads TGTGCCAGCTCCCAGACAACGCGGGAGCGTACGCAGTATTTT. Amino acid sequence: CASSQTTRERTQYF.

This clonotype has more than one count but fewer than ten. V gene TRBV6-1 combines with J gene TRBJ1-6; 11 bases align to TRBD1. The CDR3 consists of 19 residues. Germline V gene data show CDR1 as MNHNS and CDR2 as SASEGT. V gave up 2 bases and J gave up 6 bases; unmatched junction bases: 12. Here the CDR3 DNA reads TGTGCCAGCAGTGAATTTAGGACAGGGGGCGCGGGAGGTAATTCACCCCTCCACTTT. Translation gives CASSEFRTGGAGGNSPLHF.

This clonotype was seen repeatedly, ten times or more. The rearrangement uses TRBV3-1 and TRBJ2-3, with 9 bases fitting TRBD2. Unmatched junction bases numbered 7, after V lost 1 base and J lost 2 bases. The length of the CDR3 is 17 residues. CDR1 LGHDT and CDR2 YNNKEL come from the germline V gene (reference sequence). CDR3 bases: TGTGCCAGCAGCCAAGTAGGCAGCGGGGGGACCACAGATACGCAGTATTTT. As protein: CASSQVGSGGTTDTQYF.

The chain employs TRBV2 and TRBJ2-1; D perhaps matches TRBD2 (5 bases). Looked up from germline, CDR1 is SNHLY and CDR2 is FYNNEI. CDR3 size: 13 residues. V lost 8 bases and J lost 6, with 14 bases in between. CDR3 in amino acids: CASPGVGPNEQFF. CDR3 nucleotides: TGTGCCAGCCCCGGGGTTGGCCCCAATGAGCAGTTCTTC.

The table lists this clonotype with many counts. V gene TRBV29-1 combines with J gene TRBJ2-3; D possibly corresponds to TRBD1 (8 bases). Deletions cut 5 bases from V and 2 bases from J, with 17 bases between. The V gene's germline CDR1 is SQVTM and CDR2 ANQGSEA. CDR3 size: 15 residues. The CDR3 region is CSVSGGAGATDTQYF. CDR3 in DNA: TGCAGCGTTTCAGGGGGCGCGGGGGCCACAGATACGCAGTATTTT.

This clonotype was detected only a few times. CDR3 in DNA: TGTGCCTGGAGTGTAGGGTCGGCCACTGAAGCTTTCTTT. It encodes CAWSVGSATEAFF. The V gene is TRBV30, the J gene TRBJ1-1; no definite D call. This CDR3 spans 13 amino acids. The V gene's germline CDR1 is GTSNPN and CDR2 SVGIG (reference sequence). V was trimmed by 0 bases and J by 4 bases, leaving 9 bases between them.

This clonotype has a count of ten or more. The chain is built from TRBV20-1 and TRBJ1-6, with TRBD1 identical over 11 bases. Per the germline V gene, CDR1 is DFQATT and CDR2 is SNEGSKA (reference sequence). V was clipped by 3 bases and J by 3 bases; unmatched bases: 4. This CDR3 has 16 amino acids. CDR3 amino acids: CSARRTGGGYNSPLHF. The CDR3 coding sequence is TGCAGTGCTAGGAGGACAGGGGGCGGCTATAATTCACCCCTCCACTTT.

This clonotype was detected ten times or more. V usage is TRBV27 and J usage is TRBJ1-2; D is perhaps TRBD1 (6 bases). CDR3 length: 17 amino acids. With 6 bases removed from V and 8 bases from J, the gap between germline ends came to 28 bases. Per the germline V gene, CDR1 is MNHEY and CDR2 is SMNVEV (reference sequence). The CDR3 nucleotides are TGTGCCAGCAGCCCTAGGGGGTTTGCCCCCCCTCCGGAAGGCTACACCTTC. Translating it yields CASSPRGFAPPPEGYTF.

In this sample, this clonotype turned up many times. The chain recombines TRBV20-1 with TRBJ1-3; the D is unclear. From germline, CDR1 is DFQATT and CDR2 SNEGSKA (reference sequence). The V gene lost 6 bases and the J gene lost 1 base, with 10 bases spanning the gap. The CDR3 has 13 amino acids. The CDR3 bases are TGCAGTGCAACGAGCCGGTCTGGAAACACCATATATTTT. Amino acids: CSATSRSGNTIYF.

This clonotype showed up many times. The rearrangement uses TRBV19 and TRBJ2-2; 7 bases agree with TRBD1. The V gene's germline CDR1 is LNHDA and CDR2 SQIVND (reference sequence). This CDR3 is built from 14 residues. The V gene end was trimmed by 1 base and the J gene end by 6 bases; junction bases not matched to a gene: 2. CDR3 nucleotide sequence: TGTGCCAGTAGTATAGTGACAGGGTCCGGGGAGCTGTTTTTT. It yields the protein CASSIVTGSGELFF.

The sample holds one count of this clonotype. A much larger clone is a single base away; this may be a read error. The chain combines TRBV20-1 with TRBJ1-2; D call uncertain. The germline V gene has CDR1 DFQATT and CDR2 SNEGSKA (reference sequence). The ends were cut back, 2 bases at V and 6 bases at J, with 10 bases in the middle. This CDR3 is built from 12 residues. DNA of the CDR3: TGCAGTGCTAGAATGGGAGTCGATGGCTACACCTTC. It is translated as CSARMGVDGYTF.

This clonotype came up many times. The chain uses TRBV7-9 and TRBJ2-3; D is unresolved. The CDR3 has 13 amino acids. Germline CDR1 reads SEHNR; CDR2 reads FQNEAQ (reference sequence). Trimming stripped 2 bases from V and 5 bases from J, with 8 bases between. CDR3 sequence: CASSLLLLDTQYF. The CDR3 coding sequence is TGTGCCAGCAGCTTACTGCTATTAGATACGCAGTATTTT.

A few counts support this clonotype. Here the CDR3 DNA reads TGTGCCAGCAGTGAAGCGAGTTTGGGGGGCTCAGAGACCCAGTACTTC. This codes for CASSEASLGGSETQYF. V gene TRBV2 combines with J gene TRBJ2-5; TRBD1 or TRBD2 may be the D gene (6 bases each). This CDR3 spans 16 amino acids. Germline V CDR1 and CDR2: SNHLY, FYNNEI. V shed 0 bases and J shed 4 bases, with 15 bases lying between them.

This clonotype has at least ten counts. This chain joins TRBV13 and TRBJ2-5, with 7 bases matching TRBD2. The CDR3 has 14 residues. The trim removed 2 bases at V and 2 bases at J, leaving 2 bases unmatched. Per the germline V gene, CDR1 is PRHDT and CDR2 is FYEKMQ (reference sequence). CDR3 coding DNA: TGTGCCAGCAGCTTAAGGCGGGAGCAAGAGACCCAGTACTTC. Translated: CASSLRREQETQYF.

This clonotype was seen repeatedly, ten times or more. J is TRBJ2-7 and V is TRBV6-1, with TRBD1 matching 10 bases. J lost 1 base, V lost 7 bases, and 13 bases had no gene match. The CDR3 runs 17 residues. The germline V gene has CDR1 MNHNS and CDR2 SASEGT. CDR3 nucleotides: TGTGCCAGCATACGGACAGGGGGACGAGTTTGGTCCTACGAGCAGTACTTC. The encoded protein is CASIRTGGRVWSYEQYF.

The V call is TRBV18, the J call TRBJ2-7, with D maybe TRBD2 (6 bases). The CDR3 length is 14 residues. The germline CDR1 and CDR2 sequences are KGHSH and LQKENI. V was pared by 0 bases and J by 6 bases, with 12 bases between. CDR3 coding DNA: TGTGCCAGCTCACCACCGGGGCAGGGAGGCGAGCAGTACTTC. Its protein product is CASSPPGQGGEQYF. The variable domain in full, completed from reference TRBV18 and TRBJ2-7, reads NAGVMQNPRHLVRRRGQEARLRCSPMKGHSHVYWYRQLPEEGLKFMVYLQKENIIDESGMPKERFSAEFPKEGPSILRIQQVVRGDSAAYFCASSPPGQGGEQYFGPGTRLTVT.

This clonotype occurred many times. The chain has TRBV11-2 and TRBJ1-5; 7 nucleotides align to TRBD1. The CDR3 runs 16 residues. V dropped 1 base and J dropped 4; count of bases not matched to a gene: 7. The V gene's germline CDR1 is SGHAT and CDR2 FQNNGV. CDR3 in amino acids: CASSLGGTEGNQPQHF. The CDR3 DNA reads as TGTGCCAGCAGCTTAGGGGGGACAGAAGGAAATCAGCCCCAGCATTTT.

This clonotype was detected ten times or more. DNA of the CDR3: TGCGCCAGCAGTGTCAGGACAGGGTTATCGGATACGCAGTATTTT. It yields the protein CASSVRTGLSDTQYF. This chain links TRBV10-2 with TRBJ2-3; 8 bases map to TRBD1. The V and J ends lost 4 bases and 6 bases, in that order; junction bases with no gene match: 9. The CDR3 length is 15 residues. Germline CDR1 is WSHSY and CDR2 is SAAADI.

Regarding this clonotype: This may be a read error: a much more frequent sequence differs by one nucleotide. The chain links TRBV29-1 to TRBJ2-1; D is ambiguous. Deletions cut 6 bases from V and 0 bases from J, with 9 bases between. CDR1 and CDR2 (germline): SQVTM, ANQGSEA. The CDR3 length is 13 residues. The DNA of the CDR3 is TGCAGCGTCCGCAGGAGCTCCTACAATGAGCAGTTCTTC. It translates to CSVRRSSYNEQFF.

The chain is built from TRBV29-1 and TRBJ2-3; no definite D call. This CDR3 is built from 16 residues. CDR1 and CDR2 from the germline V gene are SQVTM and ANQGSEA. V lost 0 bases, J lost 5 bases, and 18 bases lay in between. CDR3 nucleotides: TGCAGCGTTGAAGAACCCGGCCGTGAAAGAATAGATACGCAGTATTTT. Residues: CSVEEPGRERIDTQYF.

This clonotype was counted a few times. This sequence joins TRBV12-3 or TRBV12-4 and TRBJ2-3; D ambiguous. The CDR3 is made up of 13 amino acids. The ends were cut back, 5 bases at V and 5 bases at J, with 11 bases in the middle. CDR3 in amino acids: CASSLIPLDTQYF. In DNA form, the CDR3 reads TGTGCCAGCAGTCTGATCCCCTTAGATACGCAGTATTTT.

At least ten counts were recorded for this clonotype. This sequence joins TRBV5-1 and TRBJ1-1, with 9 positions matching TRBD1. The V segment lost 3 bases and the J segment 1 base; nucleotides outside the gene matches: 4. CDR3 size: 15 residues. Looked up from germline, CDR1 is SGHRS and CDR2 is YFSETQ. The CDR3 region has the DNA TGCGCCAGCAGCTGGCGGACAGGGGCGAACACTGAAGCTTTCTTT. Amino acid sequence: CASSWRTGANTEAFF. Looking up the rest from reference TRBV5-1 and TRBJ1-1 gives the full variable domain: KAGVTQTPRYLIKTRGQQVTLSCSPISGHRSVSWYQQTPGQGLQFLFEYFSETQRNKGNFPGRFSGRQFSNSRSEMNVSTLELGDSALYLCASSWRTGANTEAFFGQGTRLTVV.

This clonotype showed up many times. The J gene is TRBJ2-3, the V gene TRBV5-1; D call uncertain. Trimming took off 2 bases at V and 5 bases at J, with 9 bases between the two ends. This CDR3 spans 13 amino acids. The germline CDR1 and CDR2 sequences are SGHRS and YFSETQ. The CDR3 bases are TGCGCCAGCAGCTTCCACCGTGGAGATACGCAGTATTTT. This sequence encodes CASSFHRGDTQYF. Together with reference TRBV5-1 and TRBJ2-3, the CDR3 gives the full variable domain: KAGVTQTPRYLIKTRGQQVTLSCSPISGHRSVSWYQQTPGQGLQFLFEYFSETQRNKGNFPGRFSGRQFSNSRSEMNVSTLELGDSALYLCASSFHRGDTQYFGPGTRLTVL.

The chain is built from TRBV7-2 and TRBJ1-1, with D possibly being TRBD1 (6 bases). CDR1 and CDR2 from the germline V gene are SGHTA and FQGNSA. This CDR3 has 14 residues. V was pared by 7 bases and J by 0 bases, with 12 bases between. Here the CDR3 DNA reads TGTGCCAGCATTACACAGGGCTTGAACACTGAAGCTTTCTTT. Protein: CASITQGLNTEAFF.

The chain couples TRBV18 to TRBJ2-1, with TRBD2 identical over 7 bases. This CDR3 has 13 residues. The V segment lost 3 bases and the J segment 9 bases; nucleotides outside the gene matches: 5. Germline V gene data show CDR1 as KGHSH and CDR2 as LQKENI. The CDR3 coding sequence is TGTGCCAGCTCACCGCGCGGGGGAACTGAGCAGTTCTTC. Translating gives CASSPRGGTEQFF.